This entry is about one T cell receptor (beta chain). Its target is unknown. Time point indicated: newly diagnosed, previously untreated cHL patient sample. CD4+ T cells were purified from thawed PBMCs by negative selection. Comparison PBMCs came from previously untreated, newly diagnosed classical Hodgkin lymphoma patients. The assay was immunoSEQ multiplex PCR, and TCRdb's table has in-frame clones only and misses some. The sample records 20,000 to 25,000 clones, more than 90% being singletons. This entry comes from a study of PD-1 blockade in classical Hodgkin lymphoma. The CDR3 length is 13 residues. Between the trimmed V and J ends, which lost 10 bases and 0 bases, there was a span of 13 bases. CDR1 and CDR2 from the germline V gene are MNHNS and SASEGT. Findings and limits, study-wide: There remain no defined causes for the repertoire differences, which possibly reflect disease activity or prior therapy.

The J gene is TRBJ2-7, the V gene TRBV6-1; perhaps TRBD2 as D (5 bases). The sample comprised CD4+ T cells from blood. The source is a human donor with classical Hodgkin lymphoma. The CDR3 spells CATSTDVSYEQYF. The CDR3 DNA follows: TGTGCCACTAGCACGGACGTCTCCTACGAGCAGTACTTC.